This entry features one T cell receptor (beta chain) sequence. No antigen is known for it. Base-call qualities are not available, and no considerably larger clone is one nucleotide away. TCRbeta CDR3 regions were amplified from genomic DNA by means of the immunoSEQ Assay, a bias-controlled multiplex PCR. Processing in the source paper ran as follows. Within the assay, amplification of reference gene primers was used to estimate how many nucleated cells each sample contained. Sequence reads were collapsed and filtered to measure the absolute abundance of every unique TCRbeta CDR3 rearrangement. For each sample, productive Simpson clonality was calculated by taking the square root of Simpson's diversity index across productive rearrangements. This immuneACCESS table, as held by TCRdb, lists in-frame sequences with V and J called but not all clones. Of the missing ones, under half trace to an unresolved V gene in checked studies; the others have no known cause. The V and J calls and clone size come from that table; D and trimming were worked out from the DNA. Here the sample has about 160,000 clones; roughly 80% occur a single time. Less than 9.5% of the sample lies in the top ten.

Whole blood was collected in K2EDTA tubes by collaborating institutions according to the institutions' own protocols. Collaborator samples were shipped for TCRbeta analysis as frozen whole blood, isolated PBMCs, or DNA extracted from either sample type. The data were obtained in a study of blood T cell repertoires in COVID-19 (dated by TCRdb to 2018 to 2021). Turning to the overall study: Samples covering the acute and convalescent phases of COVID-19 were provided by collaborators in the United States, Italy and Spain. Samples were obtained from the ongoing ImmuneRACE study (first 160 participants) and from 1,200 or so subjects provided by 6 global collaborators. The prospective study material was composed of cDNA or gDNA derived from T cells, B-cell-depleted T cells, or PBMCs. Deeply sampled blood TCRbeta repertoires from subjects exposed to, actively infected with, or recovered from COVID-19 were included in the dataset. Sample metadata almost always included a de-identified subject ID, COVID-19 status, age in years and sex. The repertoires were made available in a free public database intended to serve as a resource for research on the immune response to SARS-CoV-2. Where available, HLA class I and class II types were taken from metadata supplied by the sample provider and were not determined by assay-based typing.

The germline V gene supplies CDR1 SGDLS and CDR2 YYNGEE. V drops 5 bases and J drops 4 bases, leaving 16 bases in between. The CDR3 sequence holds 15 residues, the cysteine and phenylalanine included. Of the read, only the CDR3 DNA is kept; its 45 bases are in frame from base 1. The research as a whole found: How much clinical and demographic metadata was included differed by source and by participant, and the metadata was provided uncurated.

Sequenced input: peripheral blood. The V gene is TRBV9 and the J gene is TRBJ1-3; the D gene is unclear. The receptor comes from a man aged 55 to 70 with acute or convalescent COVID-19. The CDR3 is CASSAGEGSGNTIYF. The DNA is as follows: TGTGCCAGCAGTGCCGGTGAGGGATCAGGAAACACCATATATTTT.